Each of the 31 T cell receptor beta chains below was sequenced from the same sample in a study of PD-1 blockade in classical Hodgkin lymphoma. The protocol was immunoSEQ multiplex PCR, while the TCRdb copy is restricted to in-frame clones and leaves out a portion. The data show approximately 45,000 clones, approximately 90% seen once. Time point of the sample: newly diagnosed, previously untreated cHL patient sample. The specimen was peripheral blood mononuclear cells (PBMCs). Receptor source: a human donor with classical Hodgkin lymphoma.

As concerns this clone: Relative to the germline gene, one junction end is altered; a read error may explain this. The chain uses TRBV6-5 and TRBJ2-6, with D possibly being TRBD1 (6 bases). This CDR3 spans 14 amino acids. Germline V gene data show CDR1 as MNHEY and CDR2 as SVGAGI. In DNA, the CDR3 is TGTGCCAGCAGTGAAGGGGGTGGGGCCAACGCCCTGACTTTC. Translation: CASSEGGGANALTF.

V usage is TRBV7-6 and J usage is TRBJ1-5, with TRBD1 matching 8 bases. In germline, CDR1 is SGHVS, CDR2 FNYEAQ. J gave up 6 bases and V 5 bases, and 3 bases lay outside the gene matches. The CDR3 is 13 amino acids. The CDR3 DNA is TGTGCCAGCAGCCCCGGACAGGGTCAGCCCCAGCATTTT. It translates to CASSPGQGQPQHF. The complete variable domain, with remaining parts taken from reference TRBV7-6 and TRBJ1-5, reads GAGVSQSPRYKVTKRGQDVALRCDPISGHVSLYWYRQALGQGPEFLTYFNYEAQQDKSGLPNDRFSAERPEGSISTLTIQRTEQRDSAMYRCASSPGQGQPQHFGDGTRLSIL.

The rearrangement uses TRBV27 and TRBJ1-3; no definite D call. The CDR3 consists of 16 residues. Per germline, CDR1 MNHEY and CDR2 SMNVEV (reference sequence). V lost 6 bases to trimming and J lost 0 bases, with 15 bases between them. The CDR3 DNA follows: TGTGCCAGCAGCCCGTCTTCGTACCGCTCTGGAAACACCATATATTTT. Its translation: CASSPSSYRSGNTIYF.

This CDR3 reads CASSQGGNTIYF. The CDR3 DNA reads as TGTGCCAGCAGCCAGGGTGGAAACACCATATATTTT. The chain couples TRBV6-1 to TRBJ1-3, with D maybe TRBD1 (5 bases). Per the germline V gene, CDR1 is MNHNS and CDR2 is SASEGT. The V gene lost 6 bases and the J gene lost 3 bases, with 6 bases spanning the gap. The CDR3 runs 12 residues.

This chain joins TRBV11-3 and TRBJ2-7; either TRBD1 or TRBD2 may fit D (5 bases each). V lost 1 base to trimming and J lost 5 bases, with 15 bases between them. The V gene's germline CDR1 is SGHNT and CDR2 YENEEA. CDR3 size: 15 residues. CDR3 nucleotides: TGTGCCAGCAGCTTAGGGGGACCCGCGGACCACGAGCAGTACTTC. Its translation: CASSLGGPADHEQYF. Full variable domain (outside the CDR3, taken from reference TRBV11-3 and TRBJ2-7): EAGVVQSPRYKIIEKKQPVAFWCNPISGHNTLYWYLQNLGQGPELLIRYENEEAVDDSQLPKDRFSAERLKGVDSTLKIQPAELGDSAVYLCASSLGGPADHEQYFGPGTRLTVT.

This clone was counted a few times. This chain uses TRBV27 with TRBJ2-5; D remains unclear. This CDR3 is 13 amino acids long. CDR1 is MNHEY and CDR2 is SMNVEV in the germline V gene (reference sequence). The V and J ends lost 4 bases and 2 bases respectively, with 8 bases between them. In nucleotides, the CDR3 is TGTGCCAGCAGTTCAGTGATACAAGAGACCCAGTACTTC. Amino acids: CASSSVIQETQYF.

The CDR3 sequence is CASRLPGGYDYGYTF. CDR3 sequence (DNA): TGTGCCAGCAGACTACCCGGGGGTTACGACTATGGCTACACCTTC. The V gene is TRBV7-2, the J gene TRBJ1-2; a weak D match, TRBD1 (5 bases). Trimming pared 6 bases from V and 3 bases from J, leaving 17 bases between. The CDR3 is made up of 15 amino acids. Per germline, CDR1 SGHTA and CDR2 FQGNSA.

The rearrangement uses TRBV6-1 and TRBJ2-7; no clear D. Germline-derived CDR1 and CDR2 are MNHNS and SASEGT. V lost 3 bases, J lost 3 bases, and 9 bases lay in between. The CDR3 is made up of 13 amino acids. The CDR3 nucleotides are TGTGCCAGCAGTGAGAGCCGGCTCTACGAGCAGTACGTC. Residues: CASSESRLYEQYV.

This chain connects TRBV28 to TRBJ1-2, with unresolved D. The CDR3 is 15 residues long. With 4 bases removed from V and 8 bases from J, the gap between germline ends came to 20 bases. Germline values: CDR1 MDHEN, CDR2 SYDVKM. The CDR3 nucleotides are TGTGCCAGCAGTTCCCAGGTCCTACGAGGACGGGGCTACACCTTC. This codes for CASSSQVLRGRGYTF.

The chain recombines TRBV4-1 with TRBJ2-6; D might be TRBD1 or TRBD2, each matching 5 bases. The V and J ends lost 1 base and 0 bases respectively, with 10 bases between them. CDR3 length: 17 residues. Germline CDR1 is MGHRA and CDR2 is YSYEKL. The CDR3 DNA is TGCGCCAGCAGCCAAGTGTGGGGGAGCTCTGGGGCCAACGTCCTGACTTTC. Translated, it gives CASSQVWGSSGANVLTF.

This chain connects TRBV7-9 to TRBJ1-6; 7 bases map to TRBD1. V gave up 2 bases and J gave up 8 bases; unmatched junction bases: 6. Germline V lookup: CDR1 SEHNR, CDR2 FQNEAQ (reference sequence). The CDR3 is 15 residues long. CDR3 in amino acids: CASSLSGGDYSPLHF. CDR3 bases: TGTGCCAGCAGCTTATCAGGGGGGGATTATTCACCCCTCCACTTT.

The chain uses TRBV21-1 and TRBJ2-7. TRBV21-1 is listed as a pseudogene. The CDR3 loop spans 16 amino acids. The CDR3 sequence: CASSKRLNCDYIQQYV. CDR3 coding DNA: TGTGCCAGCAGCAAACGCCTAAATTGTGATTATATCCAGCAGTACGTC.

This chain joins TRBV4-1 and TRBJ2-1; D may correspond to TRBD1 or TRBD2 (5 bases each). Germline V gives CDR1 MGHRA, CDR2 YSYEKL. There are 16 residues in the CDR3. Trimming took 4 bases from V and 6 from J, leaving 19 bases between them. The DNA for the CDR3 is TGCGCCAGCAGCCTAGGTCTGGGCGTTGGGGGCAATGAGCAGTTCTTC. Its translation: CASSLGLGVGGNEQFF.

This chain joins TRBV9 and TRBJ1-3; 12 bases are a match to TRBD1. This CDR3 comprises 16 residues. V was clipped by 4 bases and J by 4 bases; unmatched bases: 6. Germline V lookup: CDR1 SGDLS, CDR2 YYNGEE. Here the CDR3 DNA reads TGTGCCAGCAGCACGGGACAGGGGGCGGCAGGAAACACCATATATTTT. This sequence encodes CASSTGQGAAGNTIYF.

This clone was observed once. This chain uses TRBV7-3 with TRBJ1-2; 7 bases are a match to TRBD1. The CDR3 is 16 residues long. Germline CDR1 SGHTA, CDR2 FQGTGA. The trim removed 4 bases at V and 2 bases at J, leaving 10 bases unmatched. CDR3 sequence (DNA): TGTGCCAGCAGCTCAGTCGGAGGGGGCCCAAACTATGGCTACACCTTC. It codes for CASSSVGGGPNYGYTF.

The gene calls are TRBV6-1 and TRBJ2-1; no clear D. The V gene's germline CDR1 is MNHNS and CDR2 SASEGT. Between the trimmed V and J ends, which lost 4 bases and 4 bases, there was a span of 2 bases. The CDR3 is 11 amino acids. DNA for the CDR3: TGTGCCAGCAGTGTATACAATGAGCAGTTCTTC. Translated, it gives CASSVYNEQFF.

The gene calls are TRBV11-1 and TRBJ2-3, with D perhaps matching TRBD2 (7 bases). Germline V gene data show CDR1 as SGHAT and CDR2 as FQDESV (reference sequence). The CDR3 runs 17 residues. V lost 3 bases, J lost 2 bases, and 18 bases lay in between. CDR3 loop: CASSFPTGGGDTDTQYF. DNA for the CDR3: TGTGCCAGCAGCTTTCCCACTGGAGGGGGGGACACAGATACGCAGTATTTT.

About this clone itself: Other DNA sequences in the same sample also yield this CDR3. The chain uses TRBV6-6 and TRBJ2-7, with a tentative D call TRBD1 (6 bases). The germline V gene encodes CDR1 MNHNY and CDR2 SVGAGI (reference sequence). V was shortened by 2 bases and J by 0 bases, with 11 bases between the two germline ends. This CDR3 spans 15 amino acids. CDR3 sequence reads: CASSYVQGSSYEQYF. The CDR3 DNA is TGTGCCAGCAGTTACGTGCAGGGGAGCTCCTACGAGCAGTACTTC.

This chain joins TRBV5-1 and TRBJ2-3; weak D call: TRBD1 (7 bases). Germline V gene sequence: CDR1 SGHRS, CDR2 YFSETQ. The V gene lost 4 bases and the J gene lost 6 bases, with 15 bases spanning the gap. This CDR3 region has 14 residues. The CDR3: CASSVFSGGDTQYF. The CDR3 DNA reads TGCGCCAGCAGCGTATTCTCAGGGGGGGATACGCAGTATTTT.

This chain joins TRBV7-8 and TRBJ2-5, with TRBD2 matching 14 bases. Trimming took 5 bases from V and 5 from J; bases not matched to a gene: 4. The CDR3 runs to 15 residues. CDR1 SGHVS and CDR2 FQNEAQ come from the germline V gene. CDR3 loop: CASSPGLAGEETQYF. DNA for the CDR3: TGTGCCAGCAGCCCGGGACTAGCGGGAGAGGAGACCCAGTACTTC.

The chain employs TRBV2 and TRBJ2-3, with D possibly being TRBD1 or TRBD2 (6 bases each). V lost 5 bases to trimming and J lost 6 bases, with 18 bases between them. Germline CDR1 SNHLY, CDR2 FYNNEI. The CDR3 totals 15 residues. The CDR3 region has the DNA TGTGCCAGCAGTTCCCCCGGGGGCCCGGGGGATACGCAGTATTTT. Translating it yields CASSSPGGPGDTQYF.

The gene calls are TRBV15 and TRBJ2-3; 10 positions match TRBD2. The V gene's germline CDR1 is LNHNV and CDR2 YYDKDF (reference sequence). J lost 5 bases, V lost 1 base, and 6 bases had no gene match. The length of the CDR3 is 16 residues. This CDR3 is CATSRGPSGREDTQYF. The DNA of the CDR3 is TGTGCCACCAGCAGAGGACCGAGCGGGAGGGAAGATACGCAGTATTTT. The full variable domain, with the rest looked up from reference TRBV15 and TRBJ2-3, is DAMVIQNPRYQVTQFGKPVTLSCSQTLNHNVMYWYQQKSSQAPKLLFHYYDKDFNNEADTPDNFQSRRPNTSFCFLDIRSPGLGDTAMYLCATSRGPSGREDTQYFGPGTRLTVL.

The chain recombines TRBV7-9 with TRBJ1-1, with TRBD1 matching over 7 bases. The germline V gene encodes CDR1 SEHNR and CDR2 FQNEAQ (reference sequence). CDR3 size: 15 residues. V gave up 5 bases and J gave up 0 bases; unmatched junction bases: 6. CDR3 sequence reads: CASSVLGQMNTEAFF. Written as DNA, the CDR3 is TGTGCCAGCAGCGTCCTGGGACAGATGAACACTGAAGCTTTCTTT.

This clone has only a few counts. The rearrangement joins TRBV4-2 to TRBJ1-1; D remains unclear. CDR1 and CDR2 from the germline V gene are LGHNA and YNFKEQ. The length of the CDR3 is 15 residues. V dropped 4 bases and J dropped 0 bases, with 12 bases sitting between them. In DNA, the CDR3 is TGTGCCAGCAGCCCCCCCGAGAACATGAACACTGAAGCTTTCTTT. As protein: CASSPPENMNTEAFF.

The chain combines TRBV10-3 with TRBJ1-2; D may be TRBD1 (5 bases). With 1 base removed from V and 8 bases from J, the gap between germline ends came to 17 bases. Per germline, CDR1 ENHRY and CDR2 SYGVKD. The CDR3 has 15 residues. CDR3 amino acids: CAISEWRQGPEGYTF. The CDR3, as DNA: TGTGCCATCAGTGAGTGGAGGCAGGGCCCGGAGGGCTACACCTTC.

V is TRBV7-3 and J is TRBJ2-2; TRBD2 agrees at 7 bases. Unmatched junction bases numbered 10, after V lost 4 bases and J lost 2 bases. CDR1 SGHTA and CDR2 FQGTGA come from the germline V gene. This CDR3 is built from 17 residues. This chain's CDR3 is CASSSTPLADNTGELFF. As DNA, the CDR3 is TGTGCCAGCAGCTCTACCCCTCTAGCGGACAACACCGGGGAGCTGTTTTTT.

The V and J genes are TRBV5-1 and TRBJ1-2; D perhaps matches TRBD1 (5 bases). The CDR3 totals 13 residues. Trimming removed 1 base from V and 8 bases from J, with 12 bases in between. Germline CDR1 SGHRS, CDR2 YFSETQ. DNA for the CDR3: TGCGCCAGCAGCTTGTCGGGGGAAGAGGGCTACACCTTC. As protein: CASSLSGEEGYTF. Looking up the rest from reference TRBV5-1 and TRBJ1-2 gives the full variable domain: KAGVTQTPRYLIKTRGQQVTLSCSPISGHRSVSWYQQTPGQGLQFLFEYFSETQRNKGNFPGRFSGRQFSNSRSEMNVSTLELGDSALYLCASSLSGEEGYTFGSGTRLTVV.

The chain is built from TRBV7-2 and TRBJ2-1; the match to TRBD2 covers 7 bases. V shed 2 bases, J shed 0 bases, and the junction held 10 bases outside the gene matches. From germline, CDR1 is SGHTA and CDR2 FQGNSA. The CDR3 is 18 residues long. The DNA of the CDR3 is TGTGCCAGCAGCTTAACAATGACTAGCCCGAGCTCCTACAATGAGCAGTTCTTC. It is translated as CASSLTMTSPSSYNEQFF. The full variable domain, in which reference TRBV7-2 and TRBJ2-1 provide the parts outside the CDR3, is GAGVSQSPSNKVTEKGKDVELRCDPISGHTALYWYRQSLGQGLEFLIYFQGNSAPDKSGLPSDRFSAERTGGSVSTLTIQRTQQEDSAVYLCASSLTMTSPSSYNEQFFGPGTRLTVL.

V gene TRBV11-1 combines with J gene TRBJ1-2, with 7 nucleotides matching TRBD1. Trimming cost V 5 bases and J 4 bases; bases outside gene matches: 10. Germline-derived CDR1 and CDR2 are SGHAT and FQDESV (reference sequence). The length of the CDR3 is 15 residues. CDR3 sequence (DNA): TGTGCCAGCAGCCCGTTTACAGGGGCAACCTATGGCTACACCTTC. Translation gives CASSPFTGATYGYTF. The full variable domain, in which reference TRBV11-1 and TRBJ1-2 provide the parts outside the CDR3, is EAEVAQSPRYKITEKSQAVAFWCDPISGHATLYWYRQILGQGPELLVQFQDESVVDDSQLPKDRFSAERLKGVDSTLKIQPAELGDSAMYLCASSPFTGATYGYTFGSGTRLTVV.

This chain links TRBV9 with TRBJ2-1; weak D call: TRBD1 (6 bases). This CDR3 contains 13 residues. CDR1 and CDR2 (germline): SGDLS, YYNGEE. The V end was cut by 2 bases, the J end by 9 bases, with 12 bases between. The DNA for the CDR3 is TGTGCCAGCAGCGTCGACAGGAGAGGTGAGCAGTTCTTC. Protein: CASSVDRRGEQFF.

V usage is TRBV7-8 and J usage is TRBJ2-5, with D possibly matching TRBD2 (5 bases). Germline CDR1 reads SGHVS; CDR2 reads FQNEAQ. The CDR3 sequence is 14 residues long. Trimming removed 3 bases from V and 4 bases from J, with 12 bases in between. The CDR3 loop is CASSFHFAGETQYF. The CDR3 nucleotides are TGTGCCAGCAGCTTCCACTTTGCGGGAGAGACCCAGTACTTC.